This record looks at one T cell receptor (beta chain) sequence and its context. The antigen remains unidentified. The record originates from a study of shared clonotypes between healthy human individuals. Study findings and constraints: Clonotype sharing among donors was thought likely to change with sequencing depth. Tissue TCR repertoires likely differ from these blood-only repertoires.

The table came from immunoSEQ multiplex PCR; TCRdb's copy has only in-frame clones and leaves some out. Here the sample spans roughly 1,000,000 clones, 75% to 80% being singletons. The CDR3 covers 14 residues. Germline CDR1 reads MDHEN; CDR2 reads SYDVKM. V lost 7 bases and J lost 4, with 16 bases in between. The chain recombines TRBV28 with TRBJ1-2, with D unclear. This clonotype was obtained from a man younger than 30 in good health. Some clones in this sample may be carry-over from other donors' samples. Sequencing used memory CD4+ T cells from PBMCs. As to subset: CD45RA-negative fraction. The DNA for the CDR3 is TGTGCCAGCACGTCGGGCGGGCAGACCTATGGCTACACCTTC. It encodes CASTSGGQTYGYTF.